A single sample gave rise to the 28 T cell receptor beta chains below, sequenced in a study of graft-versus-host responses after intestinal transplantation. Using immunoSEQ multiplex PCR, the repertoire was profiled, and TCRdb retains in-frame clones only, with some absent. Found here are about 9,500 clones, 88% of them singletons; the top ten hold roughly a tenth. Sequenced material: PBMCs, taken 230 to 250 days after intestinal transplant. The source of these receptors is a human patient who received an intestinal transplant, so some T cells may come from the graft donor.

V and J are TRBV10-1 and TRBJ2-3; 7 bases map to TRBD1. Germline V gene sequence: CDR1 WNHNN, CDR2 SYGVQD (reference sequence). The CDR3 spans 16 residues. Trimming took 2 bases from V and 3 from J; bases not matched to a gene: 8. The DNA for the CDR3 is TGCGCCAGCAGTGAGCCGGGACAGAAAGAAACAGATACGCAGTATTTT. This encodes CASSEPGQKETDTQYF.

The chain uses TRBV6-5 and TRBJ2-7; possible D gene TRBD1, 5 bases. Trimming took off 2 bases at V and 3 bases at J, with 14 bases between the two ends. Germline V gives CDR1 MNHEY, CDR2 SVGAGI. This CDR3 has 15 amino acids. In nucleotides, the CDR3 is TGTGCCAGCAGTTACCGAACTTCAGGGAACTACGAGCAGTACTTC. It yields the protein CASSYRTSGNYEQYF.

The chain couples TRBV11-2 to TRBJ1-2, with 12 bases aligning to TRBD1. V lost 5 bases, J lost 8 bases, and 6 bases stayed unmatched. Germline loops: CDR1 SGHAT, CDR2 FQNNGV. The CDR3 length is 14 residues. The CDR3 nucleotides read TGTGCCAGCAGCCAGGGACAGGGGGCGTGGGGCTACACCTTC. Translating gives CASSQGQGAWGYTF.

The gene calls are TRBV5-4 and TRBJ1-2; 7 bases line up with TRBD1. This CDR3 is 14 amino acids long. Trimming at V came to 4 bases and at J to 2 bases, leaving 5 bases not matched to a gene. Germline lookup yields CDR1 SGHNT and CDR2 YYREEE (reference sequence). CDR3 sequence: CASSRDSTNYGYTF. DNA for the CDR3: TGTGCCAGCAGCCGGGACAGTACCAACTATGGCTACACCTTC.

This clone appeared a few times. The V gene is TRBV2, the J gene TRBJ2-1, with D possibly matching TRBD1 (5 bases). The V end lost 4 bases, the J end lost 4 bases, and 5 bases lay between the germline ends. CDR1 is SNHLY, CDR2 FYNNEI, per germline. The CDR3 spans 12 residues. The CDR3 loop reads CASSGTYNEQFF. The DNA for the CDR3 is TGTGCCAGCAGTGGGACATACAATGAGCAGTTCTTC.

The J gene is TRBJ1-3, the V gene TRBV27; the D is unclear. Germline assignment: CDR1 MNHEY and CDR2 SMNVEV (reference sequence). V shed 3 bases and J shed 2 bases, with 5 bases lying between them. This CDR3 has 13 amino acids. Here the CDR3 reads CASSLGAGNTIYF. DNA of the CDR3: TGTGCCAGCAGTTTGGGAGCTGGAAACACCATATATTTT.

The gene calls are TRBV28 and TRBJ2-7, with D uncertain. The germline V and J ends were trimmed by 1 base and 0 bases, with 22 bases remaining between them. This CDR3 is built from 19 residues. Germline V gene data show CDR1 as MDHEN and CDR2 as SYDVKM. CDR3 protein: CASSLYPPRLSRSSYEQYF. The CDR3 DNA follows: TGTGCCAGCAGTTTATATCCCCCCCGTCTGAGCCGGAGCTCCTACGAGCAGTACTTC.

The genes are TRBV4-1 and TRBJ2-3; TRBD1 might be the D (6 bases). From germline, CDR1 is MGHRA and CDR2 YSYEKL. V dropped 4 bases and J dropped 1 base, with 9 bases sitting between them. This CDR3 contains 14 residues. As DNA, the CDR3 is TGCGCCAGCAGCCCCTCAGGGGGCACAGATACGCAGTATTTT. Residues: CASSPSGGTDTQYF.

The CDR3 reads CASSYPPGQGGHEQYF. CDR3 bases: TGTGCCAGCAGTTACCCACCGGGACAGGGAGGCCACGAGCAGTACTTC. The chain couples TRBV6-5 to TRBJ2-7; 9 nucleotides align to TRBD1. V gave up 2 bases and J gave up 5 bases; unmatched junction bases: 10. The CDR3 covers 16 residues. CDR1 is MNHEY, CDR2 SVGAGI, per germline.

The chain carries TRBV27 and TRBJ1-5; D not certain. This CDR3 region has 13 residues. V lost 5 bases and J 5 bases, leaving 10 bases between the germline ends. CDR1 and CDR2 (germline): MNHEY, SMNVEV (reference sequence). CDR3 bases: TGTGCCAGCAGTCCCTCTTCTTATCAGCCCCAGCATTTT. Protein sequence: CASSPSSYQPQHF.

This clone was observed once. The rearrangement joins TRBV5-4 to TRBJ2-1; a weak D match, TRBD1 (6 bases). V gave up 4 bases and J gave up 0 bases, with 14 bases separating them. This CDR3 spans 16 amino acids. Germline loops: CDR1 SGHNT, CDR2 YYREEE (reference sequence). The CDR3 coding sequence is TGTGCCAGCAGCATGGGACATCGGAGCTCCTACAATGAGCAGTTCTTC. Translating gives CASSMGHRSSYNEQFF.

CDR3 amino acids: CASSLAGENEQYF. The CDR3 nucleotides are TGTGCCAGCAGCTTAGCGGGAGAGAACGAGCAGTACTTC. The V call is TRBV7-9, the J call TRBJ2-7, with D tentatively TRBD2 (5 bases). V was pared by 0 bases and J by 5 bases, with 8 bases between. The CDR3 covers 13 residues. The germline V gene encodes CDR1 SEHNR and CDR2 FQNEAQ (reference sequence).

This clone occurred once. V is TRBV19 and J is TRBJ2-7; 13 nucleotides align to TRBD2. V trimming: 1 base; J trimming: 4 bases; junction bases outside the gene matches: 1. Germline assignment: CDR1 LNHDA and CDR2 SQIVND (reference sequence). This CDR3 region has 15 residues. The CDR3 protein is CASSIGTSGSYEQYF. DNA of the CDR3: TGTGCCAGTAGTATAGGGACTAGCGGGAGTTACGAGCAGTACTTC.

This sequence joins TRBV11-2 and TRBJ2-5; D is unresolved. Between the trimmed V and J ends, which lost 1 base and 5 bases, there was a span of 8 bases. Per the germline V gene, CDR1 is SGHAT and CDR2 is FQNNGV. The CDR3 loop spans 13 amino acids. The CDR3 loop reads CASSLGARETQYF. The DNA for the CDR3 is TGTGCCAGCAGCTTAGGTGCGCGGGAGACCCAGTACTTC.

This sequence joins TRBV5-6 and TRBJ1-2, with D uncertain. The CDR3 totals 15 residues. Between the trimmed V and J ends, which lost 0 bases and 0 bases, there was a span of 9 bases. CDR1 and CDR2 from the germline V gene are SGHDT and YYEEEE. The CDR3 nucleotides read TGTGCCAGCAGCTTGGCAGGCAGGCCTAACTATGGCTACACCTTC. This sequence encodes CASSLAGRPNYGYTF.

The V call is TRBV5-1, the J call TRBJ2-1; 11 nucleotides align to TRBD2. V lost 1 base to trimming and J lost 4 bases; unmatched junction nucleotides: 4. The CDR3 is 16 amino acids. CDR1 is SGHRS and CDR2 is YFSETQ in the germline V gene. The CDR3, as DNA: TGCGCCAGCAGCTTGCGTAGCGGGAGGGTTTACAATGAGCAGTTCTTC. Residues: CASSLRSGRVYNEQFF.

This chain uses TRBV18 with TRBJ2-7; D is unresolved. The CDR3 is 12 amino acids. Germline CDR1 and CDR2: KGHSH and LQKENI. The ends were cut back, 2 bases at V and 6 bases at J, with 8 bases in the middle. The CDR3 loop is CASSPTEFEQYF. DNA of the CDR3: TGTGCCAGCTCACCAACCGAGTTCGAGCAGTACTTC.

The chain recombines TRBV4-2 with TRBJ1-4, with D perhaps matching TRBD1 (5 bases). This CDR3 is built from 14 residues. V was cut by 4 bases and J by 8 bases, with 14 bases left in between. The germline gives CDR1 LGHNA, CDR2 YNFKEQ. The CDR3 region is CASSPITQDEKLFF. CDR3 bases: TGTGCCAGCAGCCCGATCACACAGGACGAAAAACTGTTTTTT.

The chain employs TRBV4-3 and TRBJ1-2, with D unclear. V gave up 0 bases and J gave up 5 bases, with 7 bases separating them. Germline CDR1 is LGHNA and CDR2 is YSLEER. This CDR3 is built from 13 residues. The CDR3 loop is CASSQEGGYGYTF. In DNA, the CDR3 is TGCGCCAGCAGCCAAGAAGGCGGGTATGGCTACACCTTC.

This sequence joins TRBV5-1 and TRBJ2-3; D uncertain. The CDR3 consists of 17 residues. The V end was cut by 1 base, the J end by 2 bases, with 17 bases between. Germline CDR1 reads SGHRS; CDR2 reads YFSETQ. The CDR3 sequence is CASSLRYRLRHTDTQYF. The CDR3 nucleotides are TGCGCCAGCAGCTTGAGGTACAGACTGCGCCACACAGATACGCAGTATTTT.

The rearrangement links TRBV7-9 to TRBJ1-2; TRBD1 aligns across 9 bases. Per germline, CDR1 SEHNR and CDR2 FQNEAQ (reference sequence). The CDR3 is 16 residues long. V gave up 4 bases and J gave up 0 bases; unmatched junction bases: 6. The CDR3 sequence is CASSSGTGTSNYGYTF. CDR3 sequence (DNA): TGTGCCAGCAGCTCCGGGACAGGGACTTCTAACTATGGCTACACCTTC.

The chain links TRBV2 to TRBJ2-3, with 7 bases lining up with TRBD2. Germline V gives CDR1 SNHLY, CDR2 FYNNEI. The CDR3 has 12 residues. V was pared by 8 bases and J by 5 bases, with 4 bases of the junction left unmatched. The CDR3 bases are TGTGCCAGCGGACGGGGGGAAGATACGCAGTATTTT. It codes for CASGRGEDTQYF.

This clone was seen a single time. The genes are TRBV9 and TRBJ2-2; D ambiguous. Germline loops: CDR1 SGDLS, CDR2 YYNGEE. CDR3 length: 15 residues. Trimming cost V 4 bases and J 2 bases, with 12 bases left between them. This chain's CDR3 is CASSTPTPNTGELFF. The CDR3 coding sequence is TGTGCCAGCAGCACCCCGACACCTAACACCGGGGAGCTGTTTTTT.

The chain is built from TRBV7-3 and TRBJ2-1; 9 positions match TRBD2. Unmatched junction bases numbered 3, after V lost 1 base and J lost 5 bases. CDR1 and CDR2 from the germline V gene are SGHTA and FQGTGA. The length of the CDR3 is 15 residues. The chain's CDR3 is CASSLNSGSHNEQFF. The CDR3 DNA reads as TGTGCCAGCAGCTTAAATAGCGGGAGCCACAATGAGCAGTTCTTC. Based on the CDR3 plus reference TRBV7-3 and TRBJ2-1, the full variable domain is GAGVSQTPSNKVTEKGKYVELRCDPISGHTALYWYRQSLGQGPEFLIYFQGTGAADDSGLPNDRFFAVRPEGSVSTLKIQRTERGDSAVYLCASSLNSGSHNEQFFGPGTRLTVL.

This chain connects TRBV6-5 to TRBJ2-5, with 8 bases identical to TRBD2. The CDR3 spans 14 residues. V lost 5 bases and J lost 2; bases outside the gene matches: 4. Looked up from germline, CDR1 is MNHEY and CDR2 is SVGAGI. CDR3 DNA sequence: TGTGCCAGCAGTCTCGGGAGGGTGCAAGAGACCCAGTACTTC. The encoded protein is CASSLGRVQETQYF.

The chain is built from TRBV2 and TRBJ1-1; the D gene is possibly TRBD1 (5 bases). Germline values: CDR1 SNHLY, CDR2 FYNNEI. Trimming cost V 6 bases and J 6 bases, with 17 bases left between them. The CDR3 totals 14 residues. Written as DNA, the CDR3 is TGTGCCAGCAGCCCGCGTGGGGGGGAGGCTGAAGCTTTCTTT. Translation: CASSPRGGEAEAFF.

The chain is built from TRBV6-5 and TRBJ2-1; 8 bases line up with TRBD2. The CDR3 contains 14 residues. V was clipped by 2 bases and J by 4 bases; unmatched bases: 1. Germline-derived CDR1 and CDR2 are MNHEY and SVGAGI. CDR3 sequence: CASSYSGSYNEQFF. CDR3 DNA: TGTGCCAGCAGTTACAGCGGGAGTTACAATGAGCAGTTCTTC.

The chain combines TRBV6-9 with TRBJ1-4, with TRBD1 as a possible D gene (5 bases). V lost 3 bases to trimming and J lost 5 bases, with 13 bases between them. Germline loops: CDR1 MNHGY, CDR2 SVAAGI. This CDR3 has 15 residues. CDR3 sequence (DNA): TGTGCCAGCAGTTACTCGGCAGGGCAAAATGAAAAACTGTTTTTT. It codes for CASSYSAGQNEKLFF.